This T cell receptor (beta chain) was obtained from a study of ipilimumab plus nivolumab after autologous stem cell transplantation. Overall study: Myeloma patients were high-risk transplant-naive or relapsed within 3 years of first autologous transplant. Study findings and constraints: Authors suggest TCR repertoire, Treg phenotype and gut microbiota support further study.

Generated by immunoSEQ multiplex PCR, the TCRdb table keeps only in-frame clones and is missing some. The sample carries about 43,000 clones, nearly 90% recorded once. Concerning this clone itself: Antigen: not known.

Ipilimumab, 1 mg/kg, started 14 to 28 days after autologous transplant. Patients got 3 mg/kg IV nivolumab weeks 1, 4, 7, 10, then biweekly through week 26. CDR3 length: 14 amino acids. Per the germline V gene, CDR1 is SGHTA and CDR2 is FQGTGA. Trimming took off 4 bases at V and 5 bases at J, with 15 bases between the two ends. Specimen: PBMCs, collected in a trial of ipilimumab plus nivolumab as post-transplant consolidation. The chain combines TRBV7-3 with TRBJ2-7; possible D gene TRBD1, 6 bases. The receptor's source is a male donor with multiple myeloma. CDR3 amino acids: CASSSQGAGDEQYF. In DNA form, the CDR3 reads TGTGCCAGCAGCTCACAGGGTGCTGGAGACGAGCAGTACTTC.